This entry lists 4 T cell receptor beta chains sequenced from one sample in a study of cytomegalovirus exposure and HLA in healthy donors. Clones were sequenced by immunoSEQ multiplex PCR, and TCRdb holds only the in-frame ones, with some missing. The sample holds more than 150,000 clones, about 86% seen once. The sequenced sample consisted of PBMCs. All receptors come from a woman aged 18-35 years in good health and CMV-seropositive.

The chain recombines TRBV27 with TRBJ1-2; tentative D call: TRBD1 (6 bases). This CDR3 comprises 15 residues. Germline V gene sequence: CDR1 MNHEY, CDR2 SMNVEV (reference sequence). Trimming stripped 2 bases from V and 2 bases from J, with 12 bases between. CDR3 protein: CASSLNGQSNYGYTF. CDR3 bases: TGTGCCAGCAGTTTAAATGGACAGAGCAACTATGGCTACACCTTC.

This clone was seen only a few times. The CDR3 here is CGPTAYEAFF. The CDR3 DNA reads as TGTGGCCCGACAGCTTATGAAGCTTTCTTT. This chain uses TRBV6-5 with TRBJ1-1; D possibly corresponds to TRBD1 (5 bases). CDR3 size: 10 residues. CDR1 and CDR2 from the germline V gene are MNHEY and SVGAGI.

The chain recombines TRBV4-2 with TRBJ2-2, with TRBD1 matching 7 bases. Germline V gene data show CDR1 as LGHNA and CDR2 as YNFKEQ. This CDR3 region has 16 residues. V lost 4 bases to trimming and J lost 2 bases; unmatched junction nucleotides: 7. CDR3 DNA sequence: TGTGCCAGCAGCCGTCTGACAGGGCTAAACACCGGGGAGCTGTTTTTT. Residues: CASSRLTGLNTGELFF.

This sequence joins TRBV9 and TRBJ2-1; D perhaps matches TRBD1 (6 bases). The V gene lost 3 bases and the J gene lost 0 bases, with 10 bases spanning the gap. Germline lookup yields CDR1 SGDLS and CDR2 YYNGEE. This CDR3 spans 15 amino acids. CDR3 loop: CASSATDSSYNEQFF. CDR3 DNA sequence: TGTGCCAGCAGCGCTACGGACAGCTCCTACAATGAGCAGTTCTTC.